Given below is one T cell receptor (beta chain) in context. The data originate from a study of PD-1 blockade in classical Hodgkin lymphoma. The method was immunoSEQ multiplex PCR; TCRdb's version includes in-frame clones alone and lacks a portion of them. This repertoire shows tens of thousands of clones, 71% found once; its top ten account for more than 2.5%. Autologous stem cell transplantation was followed by relapse in every patient, and brentuximab vedotin exposure varied. Specimen: peripheral blood mononuclear cells (PBMCs), collected before the second cycle of nivolumab. This sequence was found in a human donor with classical Hodgkin lymphoma.

For the CDR3, the DNA is TGTGCCTGGAGTGTTGGTTTGGATAATGAGCAGTTCTTC. Protein: CAWSVGLDNEQFF. This rearrangement joins TRBV30 to TRBJ2-1; D unclear. This CDR3 is 13 amino acids long. V was trimmed by 0 bases and J by 7 bases, leaving 10 bases between them. Germline V gene data show CDR1 as GTSNPN and CDR2 as SVGIG (reference sequence).